The clone carrying this T cell receptor beta chain was seen at least ten times. The antigen is undetermined. It may be a read error: a sequence one base away is much more abundant. Germline CDR1 MNHNS, CDR2 SASEGT. The CDR3 sequence is 14 residues long. V was pared by 6 bases and J by 4 bases, with 12 bases between. TCRdb reanalysed the multiplex PCR reads using MiXCR and keeps one entry per CDR3 protein. The sample contains 13,000 or so distinct CDR3 sequences, around 57% of which appear only once. This entry comes from a study of breast tumors, draining lymph nodes, adjacent tissues. Study results and limitations: Compared with basal-like, luminal-like tumors shared significantly more repertoire with nontumor tissue. Tumor repertoires ranked between lymph nodes and nontumor tissue in diversity, with V and J gene preferences.

This clonotype was sampled from a female donor with breast cancer. Some clones in this sample may be carry-over from other donors' samples. This chain uses TRBV6-1 with TRBJ1-4; tentatively, D is TRBD1 (6 bases). The sequenced material came from tumor-adjacent breast tissue. The DNA for the CDR3 is TGTGCCAGCAGCCTCGGGACAATTAATGAAAAACTGTTTTTT. Translation gives CASSLGTINEKLFF.